This T cell receptor (beta chain) was sequenced for a study of cytomegalovirus exposure and HLA in healthy donors. Study-level points and caveats: The authors later linked a missense DCLRE1C variant to TCR beta V- and J-gene trimming.

V was shortened by 4 bases and J by 3 bases, with 15 bases between the two germline ends. This CDR3 is 15 amino acids long. Germline CDR1 reads SGHRS; CDR2 reads YFSETQ. The primer mix had 60 Vbeta and 13 Jbeta primers. TCRdb's copy holds only in-frame clones and misses some; the assay was immunoSEQ multiplex PCR. The table lists about 160,000 clones, 86% of them singletons, with about 2% in the top ten. A note on this clone: Its antigen is undetermined.

The receptor's source is a young woman in good health and CMV-seronegative. The V and J genes are TRBV5-1 and TRBJ2-3; D call uncertain. Sequenced sample: PBMCs. Here the CDR3 DNA reads TGCGCCAGCAGCCCTAATCCACAGAGAACAGATACGCAGTATTTT. Protein product: CASSPNPQRTDTQYF.